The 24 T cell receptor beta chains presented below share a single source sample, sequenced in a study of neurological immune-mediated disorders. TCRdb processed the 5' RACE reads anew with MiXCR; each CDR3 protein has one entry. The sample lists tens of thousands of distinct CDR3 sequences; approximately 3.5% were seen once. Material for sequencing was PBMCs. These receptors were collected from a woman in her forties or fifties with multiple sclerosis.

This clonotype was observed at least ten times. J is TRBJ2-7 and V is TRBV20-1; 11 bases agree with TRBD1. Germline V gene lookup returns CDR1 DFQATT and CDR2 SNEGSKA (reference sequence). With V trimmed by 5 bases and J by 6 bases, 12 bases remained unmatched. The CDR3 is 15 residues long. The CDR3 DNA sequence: TGCAGTGCTCCAGACTTCAGGACAGGGGGCGGCGAGCAGTACTTC. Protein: CSAPDFRTGGGEQYF.

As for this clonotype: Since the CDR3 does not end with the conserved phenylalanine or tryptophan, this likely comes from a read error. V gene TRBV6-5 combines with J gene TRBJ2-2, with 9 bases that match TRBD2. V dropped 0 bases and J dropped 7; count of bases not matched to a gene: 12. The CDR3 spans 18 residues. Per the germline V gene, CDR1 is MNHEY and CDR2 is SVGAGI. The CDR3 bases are TGTGCCAGCAGTTACTCGAACCCGACTAGCGGAGGGGACGGGGAGCTGTTTTGT. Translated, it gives CASSYSNPTSGGDGELFC.

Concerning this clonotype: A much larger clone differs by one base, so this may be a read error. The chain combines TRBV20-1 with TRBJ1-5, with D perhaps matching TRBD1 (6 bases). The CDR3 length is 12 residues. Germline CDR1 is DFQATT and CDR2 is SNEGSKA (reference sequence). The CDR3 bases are TGCAGTGCCCGAAGGACAGATCAGCACCAGCATTTT. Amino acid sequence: CSARRTDQHQHF.

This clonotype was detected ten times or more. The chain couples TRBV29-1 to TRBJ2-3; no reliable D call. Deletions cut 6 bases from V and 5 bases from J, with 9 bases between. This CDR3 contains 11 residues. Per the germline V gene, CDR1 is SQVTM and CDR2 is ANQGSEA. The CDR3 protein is CSVPWRDTQYF. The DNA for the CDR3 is TGCAGCGTACCCTGGCGAGATACGCAGTATTTT.

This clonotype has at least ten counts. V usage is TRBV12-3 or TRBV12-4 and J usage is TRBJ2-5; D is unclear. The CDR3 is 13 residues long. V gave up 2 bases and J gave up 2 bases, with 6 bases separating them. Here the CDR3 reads CASSLSDQETQYF. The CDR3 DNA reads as TGTGCCAGCAGTTTAAGCGATCAAGAGACCCAGTACTTC.

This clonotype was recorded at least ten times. CDR3 sequence reads: CASSLLGTEDNQPQHF. CDR3 DNA: TGCGCCAGCAGCTTGCTTGGGACGGAAGACAATCAGCCCCAGCATTTT. The V call is TRBV5-1, the J call TRBJ1-5, with D possibly matching TRBD1 (5 bases). The CDR3 sequence is 16 residues long. V lost 1 base and J 3 bases, leaving 14 bases between the germline ends. From germline, CDR1 is SGHRS and CDR2 YFSETQ.

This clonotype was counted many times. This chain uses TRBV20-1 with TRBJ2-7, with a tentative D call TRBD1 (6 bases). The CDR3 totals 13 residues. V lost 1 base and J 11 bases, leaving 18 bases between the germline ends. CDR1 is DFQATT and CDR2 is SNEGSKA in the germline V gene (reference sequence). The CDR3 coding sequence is TGCAGTGCTAGAGGGGGACATTCAATCGATGAGTACTTC. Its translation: CSARGGHSIDEYF.

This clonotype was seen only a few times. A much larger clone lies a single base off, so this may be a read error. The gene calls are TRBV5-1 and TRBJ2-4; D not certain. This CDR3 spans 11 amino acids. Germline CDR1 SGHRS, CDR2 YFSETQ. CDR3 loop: CDSSEAYIQYF. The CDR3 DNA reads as TGCGACAGCAGCGAGGCCTACATTCAGTACTTC.

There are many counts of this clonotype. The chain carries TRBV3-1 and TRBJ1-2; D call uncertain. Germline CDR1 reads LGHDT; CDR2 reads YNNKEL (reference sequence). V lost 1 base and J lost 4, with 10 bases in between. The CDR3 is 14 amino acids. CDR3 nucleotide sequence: TGTGCCAGCAGCCAAGCCGGGAAATCCTATGGCTACACCTTC. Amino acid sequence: CASSQAGKSYGYTF.

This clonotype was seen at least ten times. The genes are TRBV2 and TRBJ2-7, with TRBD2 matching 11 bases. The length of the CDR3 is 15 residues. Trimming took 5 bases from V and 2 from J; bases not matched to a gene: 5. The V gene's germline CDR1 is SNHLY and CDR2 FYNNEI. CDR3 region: CASSQGLAVTYEQYF. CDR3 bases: TGTGCCAGCAGTCAGGGACTAGCGGTTACCTACGAGCAGTACTTC.

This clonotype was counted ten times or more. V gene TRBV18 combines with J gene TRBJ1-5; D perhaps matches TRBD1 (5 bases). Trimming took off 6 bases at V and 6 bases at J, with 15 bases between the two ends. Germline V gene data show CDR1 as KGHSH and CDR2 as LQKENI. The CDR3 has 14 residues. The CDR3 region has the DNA TGTGCCAGCTCCTCGGACATACAAGGTCAGCCCCAGCATTTT. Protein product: CASSSDIQGQPQHF. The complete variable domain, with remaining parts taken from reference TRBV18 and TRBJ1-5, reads NAGVMQNPRHLVRRRGQEARLRCSPMKGHSHVYWYRQLPEEGLKFMVYLQKENIIDESGMPKERFSAEFPKEGPSILRIQQVVRGDSAAYFCASSSDIQGQPQHFGDGTRLSIL.

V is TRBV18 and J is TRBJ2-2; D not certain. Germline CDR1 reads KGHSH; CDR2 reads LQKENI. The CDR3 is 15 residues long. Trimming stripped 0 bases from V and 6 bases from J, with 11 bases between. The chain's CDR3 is CASSPPRSGAGELFF. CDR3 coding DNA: TGTGCCAGCTCACCACCCCGGTCTGGGGCCGGGGAGCTGTTTTTT.

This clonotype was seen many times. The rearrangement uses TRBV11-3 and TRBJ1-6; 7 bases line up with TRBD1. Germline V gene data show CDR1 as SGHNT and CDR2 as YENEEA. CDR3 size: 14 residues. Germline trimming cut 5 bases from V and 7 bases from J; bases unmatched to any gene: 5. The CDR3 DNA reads TGTGCCAGCAGCCTACAGGGGTTCAATTCACCCCTCCACTTT. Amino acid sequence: CASSLQGFNSPLHF.

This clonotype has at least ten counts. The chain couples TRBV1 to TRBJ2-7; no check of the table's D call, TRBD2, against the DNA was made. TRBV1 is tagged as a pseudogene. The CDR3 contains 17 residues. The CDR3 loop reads CTSSHPRWAQAGYEQYF. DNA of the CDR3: TGCACCAGCAGCCATCCCAGGTGGGCTCAAGCGGGCTACGAGCAGTACTTC.

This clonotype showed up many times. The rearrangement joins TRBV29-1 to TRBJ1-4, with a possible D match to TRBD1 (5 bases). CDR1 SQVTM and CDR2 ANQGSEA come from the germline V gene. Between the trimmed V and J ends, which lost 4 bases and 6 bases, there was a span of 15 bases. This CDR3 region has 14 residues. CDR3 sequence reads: CSVAHTGGDEKLFF. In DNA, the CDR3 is TGCAGCGTTGCCCACACCGGGGGAGATGAAAAACTGTTTTTT.

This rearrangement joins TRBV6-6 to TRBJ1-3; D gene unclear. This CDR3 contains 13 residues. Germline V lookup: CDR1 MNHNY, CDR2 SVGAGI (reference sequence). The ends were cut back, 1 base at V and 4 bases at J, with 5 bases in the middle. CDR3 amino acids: CASSYFEGNTIYF. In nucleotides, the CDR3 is TGTGCCAGCAGTTACTTTGAGGGAAACACCATATATTTT.

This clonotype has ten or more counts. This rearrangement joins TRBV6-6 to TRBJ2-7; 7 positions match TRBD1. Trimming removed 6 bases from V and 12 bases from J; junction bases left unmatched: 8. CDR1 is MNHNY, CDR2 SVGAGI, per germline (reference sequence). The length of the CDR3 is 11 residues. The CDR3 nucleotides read TGTGCCAGCAGCCTCGGGACAGAAGTGTACTTC. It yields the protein CASSLGTEVYF.

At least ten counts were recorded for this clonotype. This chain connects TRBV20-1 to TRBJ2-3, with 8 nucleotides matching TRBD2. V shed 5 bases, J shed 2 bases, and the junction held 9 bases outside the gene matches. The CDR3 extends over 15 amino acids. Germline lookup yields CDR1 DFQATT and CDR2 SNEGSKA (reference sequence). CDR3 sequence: CSAPPAGGDTDTQYF. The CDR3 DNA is TGCAGTGCTCCTCCGGCGGGGGGAGACACAGATACGCAGTATTTT.

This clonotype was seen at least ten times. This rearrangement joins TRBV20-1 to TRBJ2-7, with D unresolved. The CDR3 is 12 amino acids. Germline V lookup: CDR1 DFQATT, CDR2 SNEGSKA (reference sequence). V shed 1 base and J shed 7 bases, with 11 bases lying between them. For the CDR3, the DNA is TGCAGTGCTAGAGCGGTCCGTTGGGAGCAGTACTTC. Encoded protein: CSARAVRWEQYF.

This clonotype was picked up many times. The CDR3 DNA follows: TGTGCCAGCGTACCATTTAGCGGGATGAGCTCCTACGAGCAGTACTTC. It specifies CASVPFSGMSSYEQYF. The genes are TRBV6-6 and TRBJ2-7; 8 bases align to TRBD2. J gave up 0 bases and V 8 bases, and 12 bases lay outside the gene matches. Germline V CDR1 and CDR2: MNHNY, SVGAGI (reference sequence). CDR3 length: 16 amino acids.

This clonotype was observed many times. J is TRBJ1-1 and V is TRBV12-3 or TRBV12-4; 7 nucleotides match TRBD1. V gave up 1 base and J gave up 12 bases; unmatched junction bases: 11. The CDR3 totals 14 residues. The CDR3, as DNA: TGTGCCAGCAGTTTAGAAGGACAGGTCGGGGGGACTTTCTTT. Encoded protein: CASSLEGQVGGTFF.

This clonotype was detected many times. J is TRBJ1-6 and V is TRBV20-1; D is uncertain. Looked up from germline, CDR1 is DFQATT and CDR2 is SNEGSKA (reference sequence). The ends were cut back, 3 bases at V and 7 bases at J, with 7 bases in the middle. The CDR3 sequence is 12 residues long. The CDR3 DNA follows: TGCAGTGCTAGTTCCGGGAATTCACCCCTCCACTTT. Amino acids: CSASSGNSPLHF.

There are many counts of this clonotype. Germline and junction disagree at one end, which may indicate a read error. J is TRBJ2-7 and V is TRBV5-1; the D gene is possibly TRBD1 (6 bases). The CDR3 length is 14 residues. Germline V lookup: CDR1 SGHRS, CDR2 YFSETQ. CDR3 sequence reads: CASSADSGSSEQYF. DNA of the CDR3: TGCGCCAGCAGCGCGGACAGCGGTTCCTCCGAGCAGTACTTC. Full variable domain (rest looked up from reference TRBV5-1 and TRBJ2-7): KAGVTQTPRYLIKTRGQQVTLSCSPISGHRSVSWYQQTPGQGLQFLFEYFSETQRNKGNFPGRFSGRQFSNSRSEMNVSTLELGDSALYLCASSADSGSSEQYFGPGTRLTVT.

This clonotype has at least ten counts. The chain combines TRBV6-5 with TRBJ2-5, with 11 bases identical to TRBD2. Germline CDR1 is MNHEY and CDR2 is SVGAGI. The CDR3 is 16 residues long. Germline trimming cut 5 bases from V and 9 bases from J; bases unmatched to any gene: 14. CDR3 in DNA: TGTGCCAGCAGTCTTAGCGGGGGGGCCCGCGAGTATCCCCAGTACTTC. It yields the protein CASSLSGGAREYPQYF.